Included here is one T cell receptor beta chain sequence, with context. Its antigen remains unknown. This sample stems from a study of monozygotic twins with inflammatory bowel disease. Notes on the study in general: IBD-affected twins scored below their healthy co-twins in TCRbeta diversity (inverse Simpson).

Germline V gives CDR1 SGHTA, CDR2 FQGNSA. This CDR3 is 16 amino acids long. Template-switch reactions added UMIs with a 6-nucleotide sample barcode. TCRdb reprocessed the 5' RACE reads and keeps a single row for each CDR3 protein, giving no DNA. Listed are 150,000 to 200,000 distinct CDR3 sequences; 6% to 9.5% falls within the top ten. Blood samples of roughly 2.5 ml were drawn from every donor. The chain couples TRBV7-2 to TRBJ1-2. This TCR was recovered from a human donor with ulcerative colitis or Crohn's disease, or a healthy co-twin of an affected twin (not recorded which). Sequenced: blood. The CDR3 protein is CASSLDISQTNYGYTF. The variable domain in full, with the rest retrieved from reference TRBV7-2 and TRBJ1-2, is GAGVSQSPSNKVTEKGKDVELRCDPISGHTALYWYRQSLGQGLEFLIYFQGNSAPDKSGLPSDRFSAERTGGSVSTLTIQRTQQEDSAVYLCASSLDISQTNYGYTFGSGTRLTVV.